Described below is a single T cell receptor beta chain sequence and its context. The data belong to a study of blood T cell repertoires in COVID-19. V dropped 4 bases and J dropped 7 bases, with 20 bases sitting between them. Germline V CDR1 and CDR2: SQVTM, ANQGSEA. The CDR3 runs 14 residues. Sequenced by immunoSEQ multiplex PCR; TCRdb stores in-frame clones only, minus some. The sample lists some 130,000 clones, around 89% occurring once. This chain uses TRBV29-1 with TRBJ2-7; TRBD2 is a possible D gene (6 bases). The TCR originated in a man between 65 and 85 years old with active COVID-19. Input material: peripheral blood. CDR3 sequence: CSVATSYGGREQYF. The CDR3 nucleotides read TGCAGCGTTGCCACTAGTTATGGGGGGAGGGAGCAGTACTTC.